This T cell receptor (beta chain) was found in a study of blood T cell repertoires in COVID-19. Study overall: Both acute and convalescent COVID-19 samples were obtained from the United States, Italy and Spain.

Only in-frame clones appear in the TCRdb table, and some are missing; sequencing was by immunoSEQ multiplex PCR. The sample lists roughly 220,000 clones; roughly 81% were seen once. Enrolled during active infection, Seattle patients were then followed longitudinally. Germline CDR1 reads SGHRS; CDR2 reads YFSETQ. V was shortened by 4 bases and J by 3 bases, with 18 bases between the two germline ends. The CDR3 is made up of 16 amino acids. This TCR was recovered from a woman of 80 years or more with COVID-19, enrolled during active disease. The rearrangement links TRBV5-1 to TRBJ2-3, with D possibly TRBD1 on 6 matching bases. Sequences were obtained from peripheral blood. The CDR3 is CASSPGRQEITDTQYF. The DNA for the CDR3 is TGCGCCAGCAGCCCAGGGCGACAGGAGATAACAGATACGCAGTATTTT.